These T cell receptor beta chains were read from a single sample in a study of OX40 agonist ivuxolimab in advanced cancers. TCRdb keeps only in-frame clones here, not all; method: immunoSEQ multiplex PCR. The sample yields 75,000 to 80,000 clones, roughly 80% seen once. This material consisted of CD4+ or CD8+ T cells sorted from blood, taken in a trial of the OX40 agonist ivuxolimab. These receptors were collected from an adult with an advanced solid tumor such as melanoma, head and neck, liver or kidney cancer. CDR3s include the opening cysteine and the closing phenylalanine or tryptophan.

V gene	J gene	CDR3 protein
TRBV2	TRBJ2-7	CASSYNGEQYF
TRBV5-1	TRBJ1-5	CASSLTGSSNQPQHF
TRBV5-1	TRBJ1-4	CASSLNARPEKLFF
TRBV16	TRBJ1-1	CASTGTTGYTEAFF
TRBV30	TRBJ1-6	CAWTRTGSSPLHF
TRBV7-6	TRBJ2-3	CASSSPPGQRTDTQYF
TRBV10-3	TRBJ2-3	CAITPGTSTDTQYF
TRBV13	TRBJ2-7	CASSSRSSPHEQCF
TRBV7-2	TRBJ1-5	CASSLVGGSNQPQHF
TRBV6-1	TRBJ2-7	CASSLLAGGSEQYF
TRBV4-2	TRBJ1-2	CASSLTGSYGYTF
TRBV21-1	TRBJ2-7	CASSKGTGGASYEQYF
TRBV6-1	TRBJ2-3	CASRRGGSTDTQYF
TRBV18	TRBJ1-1	CASSPSQNTEAFF
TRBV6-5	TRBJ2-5	CASSYSRLQETQYF
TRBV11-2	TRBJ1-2	CASRNGQGYSFTF
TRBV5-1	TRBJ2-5	CASSLAGQGGETQYF
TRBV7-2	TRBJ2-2	CASSLSILLAGGRTGELFF
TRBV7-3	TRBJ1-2	CASSPIGSGYGYTF
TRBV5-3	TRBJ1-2	CARSSGPGTGVDGYTF
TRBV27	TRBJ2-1	CASSLSAVGEQFF
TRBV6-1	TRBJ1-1	CASSPGQGYTEAFF
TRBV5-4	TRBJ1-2	CASSFSIQSHGYTF
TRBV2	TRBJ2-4	CASGGEQGVQYF
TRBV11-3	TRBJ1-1	CASSFSGIGGTEAFF
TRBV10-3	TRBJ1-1	CAIKSDLNTEAFF
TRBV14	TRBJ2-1	CASSYSGTVKNEQFF
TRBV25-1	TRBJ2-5	CASGTPRGQETQYF
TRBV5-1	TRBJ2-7	CASSLARPPYEQYF
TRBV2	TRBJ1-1	CASKNSLPNTEAFF
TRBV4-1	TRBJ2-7	CASSQATGGAYEQYF
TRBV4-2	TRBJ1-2	CASRPLFTKVVTDGYTF
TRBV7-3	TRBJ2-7	CASSAIAAGTQSSYEQYF
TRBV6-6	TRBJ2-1	CASSRAGGYNEQFF
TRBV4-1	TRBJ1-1	CASSQDSQADTEAFF
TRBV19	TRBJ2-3	CASSDRDRGPDTQYF
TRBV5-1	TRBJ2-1	CASSFGQGGRYEQFF
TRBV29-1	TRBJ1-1	CSVGPDTEAFF
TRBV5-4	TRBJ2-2	CASSPDRWNTGELFF
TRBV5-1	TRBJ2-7	CASSGGLAELYEQYF
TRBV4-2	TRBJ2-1	CASSRQGRSYNEQFF
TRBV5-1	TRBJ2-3	CATATSGGTDTQYF
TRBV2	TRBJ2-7	CASNPATSGYKEQYF
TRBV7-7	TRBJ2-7	CASSLDLRGEQYF
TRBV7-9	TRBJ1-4	CASSKGQGETNEKLFF
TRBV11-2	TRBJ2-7	CASSLDRTDAYEQYF
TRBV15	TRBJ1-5	CATSRDRGQPQHF
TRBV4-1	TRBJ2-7	CASSPGLREQYF
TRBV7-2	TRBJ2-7	CASSLDYREQYF
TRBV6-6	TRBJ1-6	CASSSARGWNSPLHF
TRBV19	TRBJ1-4	CASRGQSNEKLFF
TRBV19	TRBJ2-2	CASSSTGGTGELFF
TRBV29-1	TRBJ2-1	CSALTGSTNEQFF